The 19 T cell receptor beta chains below come from one sample, sequenced in a study of OX40 agonist ivuxolimab in advanced cancers. The protocol used for the library was the immunoSEQ multiplex PCR assay. TCRdb stores this immuneACCESS table with in-frame sequences only. Part of the clones is absent; in the studies checked, under half of the shortfall reflects unresolved V genes, and no reason is known for the rest. The sample table records over 35,000 clones; 65% to 85% of these occur just once. The ten largest clonotypes hold 20% to 25% of the sample. Sample: CD4+ or CD8+ T cells sorted from blood, taken in a trial of the OX40 agonist ivuxolimab. Source of these receptors: an adult with an advanced solid tumor such as melanoma, head and neck, liver or kidney cancer.

The chain carries TRBV6-5 and TRBJ2-5; weak D call: TRBD2 (6 bases). There are 15 residues in the CDR3. The germline V gene encodes CDR1 MNHEY and CDR2 SVGAGI. Trimming left V 0 bases short and J 2 bases short, with 10 bases between. The CDR3 sequence: CASSYSVRGQETQYF. The DNA for the CDR3 is TGTGCCAGCAGTTACTCGGTGCGGGGACAAGAGACCCAGTACTTC.

This chain joins TRBV30 and TRBJ2-1; 8 bases align to TRBD2. The length of the CDR3 is 14 residues. Germline loops: CDR1 GTSNPN, CDR2 SVGIG (reference sequence). V was clipped by 3 bases and J by 6 bases; unmatched bases: 7. This CDR3 is CAWRSLAGLNEQFF. Written as DNA, the CDR3 is TGTGCCTGGAGAAGCCTAGCGGGTCTCAATGAGCAGTTCTTC.

This clone has only a few counts. This chain uses TRBV15 with TRBJ2-2, with 8 nucleotides matching TRBD1. Germline values: CDR1 LNHNV, CDR2 YYDKDF (reference sequence). V was pared by 0 bases and J by 9 bases, with 3 bases of the junction left unmatched. There are 14 residues in the CDR3. This CDR3 reads CATSREDRGWELFF. In DNA form, the CDR3 reads TGTGCCACCAGCAGAGAAGACAGGGGTTGGGAGCTGTTTTTT.

The chain employs TRBV4-3 and TRBJ2-2, with 7 bases that match TRBD2. V lost 0 bases and J lost 5; bases outside the gene matches: 12. Germline CDR1 and CDR2: LGHNA and YSLEER. This CDR3 is built from 18 residues. CDR3 protein: CASSQDLTSGTLTGELFF. CDR3 in DNA: TGCGCCAGCAGCCAAGATCTCACCAGCGGGACCCTGACCGGGGAGCTGTTTTTT.

This clone was detected only a few times. The genes are TRBV11-2 and TRBJ2-5, with D possibly TRBD2 on 7 matching bases. V was trimmed by 3 bases and J by 1 base, leaving 12 bases between them. The germline CDR1 and CDR2 sequences are SGHAT and FQNNGV. The CDR3 is 15 amino acids. CDR3 protein: CASSFWAGAQETQYF. The DNA for the CDR3 is TGTGCCAGCAGCTTTTGGGCGGGGGCCCAAGAGACCCAGTACTTC.

This clone was seen only a few times. The chain recombines TRBV6-5 with TRBJ1-2; no definite D call. Between the trimmed V and J ends, which lost 6 bases and 3 bases, there was a span of 11 bases. The CDR3 sequence is 13 residues long. The germline gives CDR1 MNHEY, CDR2 SVGAGI. The CDR3 DNA reads TGTGCCAGCAGCCTCCCCAGCGACTATGGCTACACCTTC. Residues: CASSLPSDYGYTF.

This chain links TRBV9 with TRBJ2-3; the D gene is possibly TRBD1 (6 bases). This CDR3 comprises 16 residues. Germline V lookup: CDR1 SGDLS, CDR2 YYNGEE. V was clipped by 4 bases and J by 3 bases, with 18 bases between them. The CDR3 loop is CASSSSPRGDTDTQYF. The CDR3, as DNA: TGTGCCAGCAGCTCCAGCCCCAGGGGAGATACAGATACGCAGTATTTT. Drawing the rest from reference TRBV9 and TRBJ2-3, the complete variable domain is DSGVTQTPKHLITATGQRVTLRCSPRSGDLSVYWYQQSLDQGLQFLIQYYNGEERAKGNILERFSAQQFPDLHSELNLSSLELGDSALYFCASSSSPRGDTDTQYFGPGTRLTVL.

V usage is TRBV7-6 and J usage is TRBJ2-1, with TRBD2 identical over 7 bases. The CDR3 is made up of 15 amino acids. V shed 1 base, J shed 8 bases, and the junction held 8 bases outside the gene matches. Germline V gene sequence: CDR1 SGHVS, CDR2 FNYEAQ. CDR3 residues: CASSLVNTGLDEQFF. The CDR3 DNA follows: TGTGCCAGCAGCTTAGTTAATACCGGACTAGATGAGCAGTTCTTC.

This clone occurred a few times. This chain links TRBV7-2 with TRBJ1-1; perhaps TRBD1 as D (5 bases). The CDR3 runs 14 residues. V lost 5 bases, J lost 2 bases, and 12 bases lay in between. The V gene's germline CDR1 is SGHTA and CDR2 FQGNSA. The CDR3 loop is CASSPRRGNTEAFF. CDR3 nucleotide sequence: TGTGCCAGCAGCCCTCGGAGGGGTAACACTGAAGCTTTCTTT. The full variable domain, its missing parts supplied by reference TRBV7-2 and TRBJ1-1, is GAGVSQSPSNKVTEKGKDVELRCDPISGHTALYWYRQSLGQGLEFLIYFQGNSAPDKSGLPSDRFSAERTGGSVSTLTIQRTQQEDSAVYLCASSPRRGNTEAFFGQGTRLTVV.

The chain recombines TRBV28 with TRBJ2-4; D perhaps matches TRBD2 (5 bases). This CDR3 spans 16 amino acids. V lost 1 base and J 0 bases, leaving 10 bases between the germline ends. Germline-derived CDR1 and CDR2 are MDHEN and SYDVKM. The CDR3 protein is CASSLSYGLAKNIQYF. In DNA form, the CDR3 reads TGTGCCAGCAGTTTATCCTACGGACTAGCCAAAAACATTCAGTACTTC.

The rearrangement uses TRBV11-2 and TRBJ1-1, with unresolved D. Trimming removed 5 bases from V and 7 bases from J, with 11 bases in between. Germline V gene lookup returns CDR1 SGHAT and CDR2 FQNNGV. This CDR3 spans 12 amino acids. The CDR3 here is CASSPDWGEAFF. The CDR3 DNA sequence: TGTGCCAGCAGCCCAGACTGGGGTGAAGCTTTCTTT.

The rearrangement joins TRBV6-6 to TRBJ1-3; D uncertain. CDR3 size: 14 residues. Trimming removed 5 bases from V and 3 bases from J, with 11 bases in between. In germline, CDR1 is MNHNY, CDR2 SVGAGI (reference sequence). This CDR3 is CASSKTEGGNTIYF. The CDR3 DNA reads TGTGCCAGCAGTAAAACAGAGGGTGGAAACACCATATATTTT.

The J gene is TRBJ2-2, the V gene TRBV7-8, with D possibly being TRBD1 or TRBD2 (5 bases each). Trimming pared 0 bases from V and 5 bases from J, leaving 10 bases between. Germline V gives CDR1 SGHVS, CDR2 FQNEAQ. The CDR3 is made up of 15 amino acids. This CDR3 reads CASSLASRGTGELFF. The CDR3 DNA sequence: TGTGCCAGCAGCTTAGCTTCGAGGGGTACCGGGGAGCTGTTTTTT.

Only a few counts were recorded for this clone. The CDR3 DNA is TGTGCCAGCAGCCCTCTAGCCCATGTCGGTTACAATGAGCAGTTCTTC. Amino acids: CASSPLAHVGYNEQFF. The genes are TRBV4-2 and TRBJ2-1; D might be TRBD2 (5 bases). This CDR3 spans 16 amino acids. Trimming took off 4 bases at V and 4 bases at J, with 17 bases between the two ends. Germline CDR1 is LGHNA and CDR2 is YNFKEQ.

The CDR3 region has the DNA TGTGCCAGCTCTTTGGGGGGGGGAGATCAGCCCCAGCATTTT. Amino acid sequence: CASSLGGGDQPQHF. The chain employs TRBV18 and TRBJ1-5; perhaps TRBD1 as D (5 bases). The CDR3 sequence is 14 residues long. V lost 6 bases and J 5 bases, leaving 14 bases between the germline ends. CDR1 and CDR2 (germline): KGHSH, LQKENI.

V gene TRBV9 combines with J gene TRBJ2-7, with TRBD2 identical over 9 bases. Germline values: CDR1 SGDLS, CDR2 YYNGEE. The CDR3 loop spans 15 amino acids. V was pared by 4 bases and J by 0 bases, with 5 bases of the junction left unmatched. CDR3 residues: CASSPSGVPSYEQYF. DNA of the CDR3: TGTGCCAGCAGCCCTAGCGGGGTTCCCTCCTACGAGCAGTACTTC.

The V call is TRBV7-6, the J call TRBJ1-2; TRBD1 might be the D (5 bases). Germline lookup yields CDR1 SGHVS and CDR2 FNYEAQ. The CDR3 is 12 residues long. With 3 bases removed from V and 8 bases from J, the gap between germline ends came to 10 bases. CDR3 nucleotide sequence: TGTGCCAGCAGCTTTGAGGGGTTGGGCTACACCTTC. It translates to CASSFEGLGYTF.

The rearrangement uses TRBV29-1 and TRBJ2-5; a weak D match, TRBD1 (5 bases). The CDR3 consists of 12 residues. Germline loops: CDR1 SQVTM, CDR2 ANQGSEA. V lost 6 bases and J 1 base, leaving 9 bases between the germline ends. The CDR3 sequence: CSVLTGQETQYF. As DNA, the CDR3 is TGCAGCGTCCTCACAGGCCAAGAGACCCAGTACTTC.

V usage is TRBV5-4 and J usage is TRBJ2-5; D perhaps matches TRBD1 (6 bases). The ends were cut back, 4 bases at V and 5 bases at J, with 15 bases in the middle. Germline V gives CDR1 SGHNT, CDR2 YYREEE (reference sequence). The CDR3 length is 14 residues. Here the CDR3 reads CASSDTRGLETQYF. In nucleotides, the CDR3 is TGTGCCAGCAGCGACACCAGGGGTCTGGAGACCCAGTACTTC. The whole variable domain, filled in from reference TRBV5-4 and TRBJ2-5, reads ETGVTQSPTHLIKTRGQQVTLRCSSQSGHNTVSWYQQALGQGPQFIFQYYREEENGRGNFPPRFSGLQFPNYSSELNVNALELDDSALYLCASSDTRGLETQYFGPGTRLLVL.